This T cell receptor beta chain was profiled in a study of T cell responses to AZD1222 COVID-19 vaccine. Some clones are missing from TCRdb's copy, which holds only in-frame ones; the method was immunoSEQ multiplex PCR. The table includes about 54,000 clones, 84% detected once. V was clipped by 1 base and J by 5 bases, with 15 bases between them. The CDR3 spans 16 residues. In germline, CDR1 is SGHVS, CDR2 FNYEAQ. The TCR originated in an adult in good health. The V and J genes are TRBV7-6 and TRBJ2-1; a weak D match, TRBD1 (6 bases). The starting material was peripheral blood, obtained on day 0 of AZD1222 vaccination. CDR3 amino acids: CASSLGGQITDNEQFF. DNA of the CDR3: TGTGCCAGCAGCTTAGGCGGACAGATAACCGACAATGAGCAGTTCTTC.